These T cell receptor beta chains were read from a single sample in a study of blood T cell repertoires in COVID-19. Only in-frame clones appear in the TCRdb table, and some are missing; sequencing was by immunoSEQ multiplex PCR. The data contain about 250,000 clones, just over 85% of them singletons. The material sequenced was PBMCs or T cells enriched from blood (not recorded which). Receptor source: a man in his late teens or twenties who had recovered from COVID-19. CDR3s include the opening cysteine and the closing phenylalanine or tryptophan. D genes are given only for firm matches. A clone size is listed for some rows: how often the clone was seen (once, few, many), or a class if it is expanded.

abundance,d_gene,j_gene,v_gene,CDR3aa,CDR3nt
.,TRBD1,TRBJ2-5,TRBV2,CASSPGQNHRGETQYF,TGTGCCAGCAGTCCGGGACAGAACCATCGGGGAGAGACCCAGTACTTC
.,.,TRBJ1-1,TRBV10-3,CAISRDTENTEAFF,TGTGCCATCAGTCGGGACACCGAGAACACTGAAGCTTTCTTT
.,TRBD2,TRBJ2-2,TRBV9,CASSVGNSGRTGELFF,TGTGCCAGCAGCGTAGGTAATAGCGGGAGGACCGGGGAGCTGTTTTTT
.,.,TRBJ1-2,TRBV27,CASSLRPGDGYTF,TGTGCCAGCAGTTTAAGGCCGGGTGATGGCTACACCTTC
.,.,TRBJ1-2,TRBV7-9,CASSEALTTATYGYTF,TGTGCCAGCAGCGAAGCCTTGACTACAGCCACCTATGGCTACACCTTC
.,.,TRBJ2-7,TRBV2,CASRYRVGAYEQYF,TGTGCCAGCCGTTACAGGGTAGGAGCCTACGAGCAGTACTTC
.,.,TRBJ1-5,TRBV18,CASSPVGGLYSNQPQHF,TGTGCCAGCTCACCGGTCGGGGGTCTTTATAGCAATCAGCCCCAGCATTTT
.,.,TRBJ1-1,TRBV19,CASSIGGVAFF,TGTGCCAGTAGTATAGGAGGAGTAGCTTTCTTT
.,.,TRBJ2-2,TRBV14,CASSQVEAGRRELFF,TGTGCCAGCAGCCAAGTCGAAGCGGGTCGACGGGAGCTGTTTTTT
once,TRBD1,TRBJ1-1,TRBV10-3,CAISVGQGAEAEAFF,TGTGCCATCAGTGTCGGACAGGGGGCTGAGGCTGAAGCTTTCTTT
.,.,TRBJ2-1,TRBV24-1,CATSDYRGGSYNEQFF,TGTGCCACCAGTGACTACAGGGGGGGCTCCTACAATGAGCAGTTCTTC
.,TRBD1,TRBJ1-2,TRBV6-5,CAGQGTGSYGYTF,TGTGCCGGACAGGGGACAGGGAGCTATGGCTACACCTTC
.,.,TRBJ1-5,TRBV24-1,CATSDPGGQPQHF,TGTGCCACCAGTGACCCGGGGGGTCAGCCCCAGCATTTT
.,TRBD2,TRBJ2-1,TRBV7-9,CASSSGGLAGVGEQFF,TGTGCCAGCAGCTCGGGGGGACTAGCGGGAGTTGGTGAGCAGTTCTTC
.,.,TRBJ2-7,TRBV28,CATNSFYEQYF,TGTGCCACTAATTCCTTCTACGAGCAGTACTTC
once,TRBD1,TRBJ1-3,TRBV6-5,CASSYSTGAGNTIYF,TGTGCCAGCAGTTACTCGACAGGGGCTGGAAACACCATATATTTT
once,TRBD2,TRBJ2-2,TRBV5-1,CASSSTSGIYTGELFF,TGCGCCAGCAGCTCCACTAGCGGCATTTACACCGGGGAGCTGTTTTTT
.,.,TRBJ1-6,TRBV10-2,CASSEVSSYNSPLHF,TGCGCCAGCAGTGAAGTGAGCTCCTATAATTCACCCCTCCACTTT
.,.,TRBJ1-2,TRBV14,CASSQGARGYTF,TGTGCCAGCAGCCAGGGGGCTCGTGGCTACACCTTC
.,.,TRBJ2-1,TRBV7-9,CANGRDNSYNEQFF,TGTGCCAACGGCCGGGACAACTCCTACAATGAGCAGTTCTTC
once,TRBD2,TRBJ2-7,TRBV27,CASSSGLGASYEQYF,TGTGCCAGCAGTAGTGGACTAGGGGCCTCCTACGAGCAGTACTTC
.,.,TRBJ2-3,TRBV6-5,CASSKTGRRDTQYF,TGTGCCAGCAGTAAGACAGGGAGGAGGGATACGCAGTATTTT
.,.,TRBJ1-3,TRBV14,CASSQEVGRRNSGNTIYF,TGTGCCAGCAGCCAAGAAGTGGGCCGGAGGAACTCTGGAAACACCATATATTTT
.,TRBD1,TRBJ2-7,TRBV5-1,CASSSGQGGNEQYF,TGCGCCAGCAGCTCGGGACAGGGCGGCAACGAGCAGTACTTC
.,.,TRBJ1-4,TRBV5-1,CASSLGAQNEKLFF,TGCGCCAGCAGCTTGGGCGCCCAAAATGAAAAACTGTTTTTT
.,.,TRBJ1-6,TRBV7-9,CASSLKRSSYNSPLHF,TGTGCCAGCAGCTTAAAACGGAGCTCCTATAATTCACCCCTCCACTTT
.,TRBD1,TRBJ2-7,TRBV12-3/TRBV12-4,CASRDRNSYEQYF,TGTGCCAGCAGGGACAGGAACTCCTACGAGCAGTACTTC
.,TRBD1,TRBJ1-2,TRBV9,CASSVTGTDYGYTF,TGTGCCAGCAGCGTGACCGGGACAGACTATGGCTACACCTTC
.,.,TRBJ1-1,TRBV18,CASSQLGRGMNTEAFF,TGTGCCAGCTCACAATTGGGACGGGGGATGAACACTGAAGCTTTCTTT
.,TRBD2,TRBJ2-1,TRBV18,CASRLAEYNEQFF,TGTGCCAGCCGACTAGCGGAGTACAATGAGCAGTTCTTC
.,TRBD1,TRBJ1-5,TRBV2,CASNVGQGIGGNQPQHF,TGTGCCAGCAACGTGGGACAGGGGATAGGGGGCAATCAGCCCCAGCATTTT
once,.,TRBJ2-1,TRBV15,CATSSRDKNYNEQFF,TGTGCCACCAGCAGCCGGGACAAAAATTACAATGAGCAGTTCTTC
.,.,TRBJ2-5,TRBV11-3,CASSLPDKGRETQYF,TGTGCCAGCAGCTTACCGGACAAGGGTAGGGAGACCCAGTACTTC
once,TRBD1,TRBJ2-5,TRBV11-3,CASSSYRGEETQYF,TGTGCCAGCAGCTCATACAGGGGAGAAGAGACCCAGTACTTC
.,.,TRBJ2-7,TRBV4-2,CASSRPAPYEQYF,TGTGCCAGCAGCCGCCCTGCGCCCTACGAGCAGTACTTC
.,.,TRBJ2-5,TRBV7-6,CASSPRESQYF,TGTGCCAGCAGCCCCCGGGAGTCCCAGTACTTC
.,.,TRBJ2-5,TRBV4-1,CASSQDISRERETQYF,TGCGCCAGCAGCCAAGATATTAGCAGGGAACGGGAGACCCAGTACTTC
once,.,TRBJ2-1,TRBV29-1,CSVEIRGIYNEQFF,TGCAGCGTTGAAATTAGAGGAATCTACAATGAGCAGTTCTTC
.,TRBD1,TRBJ1-5,TRBV30,CAWNTGGGQPQHF,TGTGCCTGGAATACAGGGGGGGGTCAGCCCCAGCATTTT
.,.,TRBJ1-2,TRBV7-6,CASSPRTPAVDGYTF,TGTGCCAGCAGCCCGAGGACTCCCGCGGTTGATGGCTACACCTTC
.,.,TRBJ2-7,TRBV18,CASSPPSGYEQYF,TGTGCCAGCTCACCACCGTCAGGCTACGAGCAGTACTTC
.,TRBD1,TRBJ2-7,TRBV5-5,CASSFWDRAHEQYF,TGTGCCAGCAGCTTTTGGGACAGGGCACACGAGCAGTACTTC